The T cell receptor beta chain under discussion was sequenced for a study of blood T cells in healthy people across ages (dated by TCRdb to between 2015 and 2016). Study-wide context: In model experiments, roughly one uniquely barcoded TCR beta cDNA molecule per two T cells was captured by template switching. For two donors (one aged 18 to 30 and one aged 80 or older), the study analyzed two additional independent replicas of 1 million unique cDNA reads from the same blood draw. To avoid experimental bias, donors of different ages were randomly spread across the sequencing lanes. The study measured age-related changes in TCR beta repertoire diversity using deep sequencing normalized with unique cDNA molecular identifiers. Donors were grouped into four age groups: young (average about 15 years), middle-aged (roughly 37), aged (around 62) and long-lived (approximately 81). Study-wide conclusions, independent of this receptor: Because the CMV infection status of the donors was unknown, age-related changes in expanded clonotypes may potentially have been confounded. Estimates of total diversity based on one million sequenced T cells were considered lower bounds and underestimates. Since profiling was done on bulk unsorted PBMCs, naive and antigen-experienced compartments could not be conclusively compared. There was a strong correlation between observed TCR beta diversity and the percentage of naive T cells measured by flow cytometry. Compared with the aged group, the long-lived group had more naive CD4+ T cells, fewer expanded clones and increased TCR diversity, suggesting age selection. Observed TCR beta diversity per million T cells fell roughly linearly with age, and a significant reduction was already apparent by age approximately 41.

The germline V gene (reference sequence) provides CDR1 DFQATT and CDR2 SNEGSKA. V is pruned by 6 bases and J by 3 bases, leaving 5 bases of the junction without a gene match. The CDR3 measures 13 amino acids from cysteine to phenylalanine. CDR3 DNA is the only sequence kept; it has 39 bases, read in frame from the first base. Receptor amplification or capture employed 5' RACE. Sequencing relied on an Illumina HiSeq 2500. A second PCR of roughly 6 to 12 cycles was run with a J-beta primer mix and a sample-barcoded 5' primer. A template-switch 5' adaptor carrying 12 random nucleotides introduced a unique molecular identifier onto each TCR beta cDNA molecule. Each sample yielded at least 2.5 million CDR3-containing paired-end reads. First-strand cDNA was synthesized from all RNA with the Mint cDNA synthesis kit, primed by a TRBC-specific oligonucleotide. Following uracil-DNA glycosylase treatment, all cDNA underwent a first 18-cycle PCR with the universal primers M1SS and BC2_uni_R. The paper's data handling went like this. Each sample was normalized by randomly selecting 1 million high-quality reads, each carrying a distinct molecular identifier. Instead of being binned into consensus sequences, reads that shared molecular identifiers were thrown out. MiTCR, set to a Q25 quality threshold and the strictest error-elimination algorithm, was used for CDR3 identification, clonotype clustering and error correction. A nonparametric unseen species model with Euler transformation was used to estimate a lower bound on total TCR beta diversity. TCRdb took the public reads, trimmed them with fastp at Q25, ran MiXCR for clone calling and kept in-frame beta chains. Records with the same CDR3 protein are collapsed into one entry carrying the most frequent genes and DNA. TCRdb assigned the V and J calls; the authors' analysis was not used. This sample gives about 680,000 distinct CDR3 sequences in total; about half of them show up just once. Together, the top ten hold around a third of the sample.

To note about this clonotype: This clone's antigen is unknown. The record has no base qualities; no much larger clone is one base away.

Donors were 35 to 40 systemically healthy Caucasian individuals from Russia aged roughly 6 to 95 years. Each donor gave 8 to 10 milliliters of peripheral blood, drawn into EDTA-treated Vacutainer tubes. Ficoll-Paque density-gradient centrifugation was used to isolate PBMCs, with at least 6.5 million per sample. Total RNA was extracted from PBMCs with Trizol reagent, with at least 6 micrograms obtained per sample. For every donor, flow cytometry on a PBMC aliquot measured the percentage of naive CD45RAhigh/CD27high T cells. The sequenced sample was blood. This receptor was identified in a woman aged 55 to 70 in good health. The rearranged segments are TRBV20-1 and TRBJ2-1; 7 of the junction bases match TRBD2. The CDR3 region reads CSASRDYYNEQFF. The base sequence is TGCAGTGCCAGCCGGGACTACTACAATGAGCAGTTCTTC.